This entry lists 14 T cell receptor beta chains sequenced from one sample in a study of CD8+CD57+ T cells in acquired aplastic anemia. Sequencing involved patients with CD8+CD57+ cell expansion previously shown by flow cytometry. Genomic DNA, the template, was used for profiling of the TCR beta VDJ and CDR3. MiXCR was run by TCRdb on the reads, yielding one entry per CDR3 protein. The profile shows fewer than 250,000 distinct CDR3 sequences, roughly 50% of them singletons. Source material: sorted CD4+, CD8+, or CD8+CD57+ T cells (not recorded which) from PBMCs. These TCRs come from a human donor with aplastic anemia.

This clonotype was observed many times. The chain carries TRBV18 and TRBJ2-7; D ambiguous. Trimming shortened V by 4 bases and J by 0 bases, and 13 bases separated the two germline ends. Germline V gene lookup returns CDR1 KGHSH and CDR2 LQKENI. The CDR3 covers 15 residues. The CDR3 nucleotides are TGTGCCAGCTCACGGACGTCCGCAACCTCCTACGAGCAGTACTTC. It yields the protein CASSRTSATSYEQYF.

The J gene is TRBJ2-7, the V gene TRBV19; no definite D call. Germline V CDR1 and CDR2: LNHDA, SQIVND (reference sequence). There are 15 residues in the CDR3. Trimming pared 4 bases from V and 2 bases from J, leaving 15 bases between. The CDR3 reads CASSNMRLPTYEQYF. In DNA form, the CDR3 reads TGTGCCAGTAGTAATATGCGGCTACCTACCTACGAGCAGTACTTC.

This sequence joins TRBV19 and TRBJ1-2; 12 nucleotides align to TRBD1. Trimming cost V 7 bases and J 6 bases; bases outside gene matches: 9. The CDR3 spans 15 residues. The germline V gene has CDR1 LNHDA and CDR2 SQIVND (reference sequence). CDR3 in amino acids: CASTPRDRGRDGYTF. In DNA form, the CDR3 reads TGTGCCAGTACCCCGAGGGACAGGGGGCGGGATGGCTACACCTTC.

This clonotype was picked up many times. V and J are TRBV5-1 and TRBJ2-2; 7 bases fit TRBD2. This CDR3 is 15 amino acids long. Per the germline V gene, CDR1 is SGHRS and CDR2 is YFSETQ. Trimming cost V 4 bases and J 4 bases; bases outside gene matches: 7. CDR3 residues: CASSPLGGGTGELFF. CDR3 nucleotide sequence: TGCGCCAGCAGCCCTCTTGGGGGGGGCACCGGGGAGCTGTTTTTT.

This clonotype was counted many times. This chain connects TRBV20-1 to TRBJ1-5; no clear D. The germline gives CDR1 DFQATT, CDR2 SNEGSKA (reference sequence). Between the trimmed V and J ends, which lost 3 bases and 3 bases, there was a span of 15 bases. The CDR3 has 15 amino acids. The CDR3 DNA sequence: TGCAGTGCTAGGGCCCAAAACGGTGTCAATCAGCCCCAGCATTTT. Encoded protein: CSARAQNGVNQPQHF.

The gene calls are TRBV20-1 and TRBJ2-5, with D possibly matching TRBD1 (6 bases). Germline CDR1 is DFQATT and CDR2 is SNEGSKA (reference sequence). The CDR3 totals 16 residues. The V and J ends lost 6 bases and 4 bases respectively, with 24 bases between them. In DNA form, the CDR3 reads TGCAGTGCGCCGACACTCCCGGGACAAGTGCTAGAGACCCAGTACTTC. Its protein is CSAPTLPGQVLETQYF.

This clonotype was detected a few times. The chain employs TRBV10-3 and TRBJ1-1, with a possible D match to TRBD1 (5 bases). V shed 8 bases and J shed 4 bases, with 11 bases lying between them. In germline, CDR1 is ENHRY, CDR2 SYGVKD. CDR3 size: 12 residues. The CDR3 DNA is TGTGCCATCTCGCAGGGTGCCACTGAAGCTTTCTTT. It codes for CAISQGATEAFF.

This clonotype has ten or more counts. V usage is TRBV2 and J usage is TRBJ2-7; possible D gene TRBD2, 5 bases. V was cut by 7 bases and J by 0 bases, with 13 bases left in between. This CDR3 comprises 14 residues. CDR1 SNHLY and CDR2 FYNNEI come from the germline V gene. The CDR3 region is CASIPRGSSYEQYF. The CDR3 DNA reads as TGTGCCAGCATCCCCCGGGGTAGCTCCTACGAGCAGTACTTC.

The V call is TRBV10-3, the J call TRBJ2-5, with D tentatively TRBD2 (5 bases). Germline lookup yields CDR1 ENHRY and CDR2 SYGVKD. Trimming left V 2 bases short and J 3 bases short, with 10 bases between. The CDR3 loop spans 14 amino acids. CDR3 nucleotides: TGTGCCATCAGTGAGCTCGGGGTTGAAGAGACCCAGTACTTC. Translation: CAISELGVEETQYF.

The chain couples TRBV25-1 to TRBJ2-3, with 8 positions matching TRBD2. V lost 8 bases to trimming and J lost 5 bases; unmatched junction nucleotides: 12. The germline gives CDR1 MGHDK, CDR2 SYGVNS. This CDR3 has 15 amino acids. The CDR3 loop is CASPRGAGGIDTQYF. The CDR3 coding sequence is TGTGCCAGCCCCCGGGGGGCGGGGGGTATAGATACGCAGTATTTT.

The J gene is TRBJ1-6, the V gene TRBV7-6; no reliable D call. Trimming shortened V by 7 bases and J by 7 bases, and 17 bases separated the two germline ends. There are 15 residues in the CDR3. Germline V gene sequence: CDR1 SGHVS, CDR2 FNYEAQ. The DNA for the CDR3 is TGTGCCAGCAAAGACCTTGGGGTCGAAAATTCACCCCTCCACTTT. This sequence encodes CASKDLGVENSPLHF.

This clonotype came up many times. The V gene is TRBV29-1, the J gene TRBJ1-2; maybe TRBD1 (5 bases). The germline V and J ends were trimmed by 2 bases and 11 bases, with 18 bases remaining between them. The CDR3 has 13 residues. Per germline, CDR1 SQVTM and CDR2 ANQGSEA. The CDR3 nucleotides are TGCAGCGTTGAAAGGGGCGGCGCAAGATCATACACCTTC. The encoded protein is CSVERGGARSYTF.

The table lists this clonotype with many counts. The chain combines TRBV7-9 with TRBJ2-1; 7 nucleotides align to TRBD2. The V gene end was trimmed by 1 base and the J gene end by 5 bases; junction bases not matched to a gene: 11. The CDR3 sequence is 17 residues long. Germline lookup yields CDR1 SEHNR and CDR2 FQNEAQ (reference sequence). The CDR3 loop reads CASSLGPRGRENNEQFF. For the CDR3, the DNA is TGTGCCAGCAGCTTAGGCCCCCGAGGGAGGGAGAACAATGAGCAGTTCTTC.

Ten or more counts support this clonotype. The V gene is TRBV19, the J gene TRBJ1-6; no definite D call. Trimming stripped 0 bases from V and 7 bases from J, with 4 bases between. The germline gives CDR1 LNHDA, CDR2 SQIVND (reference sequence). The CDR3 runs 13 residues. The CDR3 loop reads CASSIEENSPLHF. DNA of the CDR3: TGTGCCAGTAGTATAGAGGAGAATTCACCCCTCCACTTT.